These 14 T cell receptor beta chains originate from one sample sequenced in a study of blood T cell repertoires in COVID-19. TCRdb keeps only in-frame clones here, not all; method: immunoSEQ multiplex PCR. The sample has around 32,000 clones; around 90% are singletons. Sequenced: peripheral blood. All receptors derive from an older man with active or convalescent COVID-19.

The chain has TRBV7-9 and TRBJ1-2; unclear D gene. V was clipped by 1 base and J by 0 bases, with 12 bases between them. Germline CDR1 and CDR2: SEHNR and FQNEAQ (reference sequence). The CDR3 has 16 amino acids. CDR3 protein: CASSLDRGRANYGYTF. CDR3 DNA sequence: TGTGCCAGCAGCTTAGATAGAGGGAGAGCTAACTATGGCTACACCTTC.

This clone has a single count. The chain uses TRBV7-2 and TRBJ2-1, with 7 bases aligning to TRBD2. Germline values: CDR1 SGHTA, CDR2 FQGNSA. J was trimmed by 9 bases and V by 4 bases; bases with no gene match: 3. This CDR3 has 12 amino acids. The DNA of the CDR3 is TGTGCCAGCAGCTCGAGCGGGGTTGAGCAGTTCTTC. As protein: CASSSSGVEQFF.

This clone was seen once. The chain joins TRBV27 to TRBJ1-2, with no clear D. With 4 bases removed from V and 4 bases from J, the gap between germline ends came to 13 bases. The CDR3 runs to 14 residues. Germline CDR1 MNHEY, CDR2 SMNVEV (reference sequence). CDR3 residues: CASSSQTELYGYTF. CDR3 in DNA: TGTGCCAGCAGTTCCCAAACAGAGCTCTATGGCTACACCTTC.

This chain joins TRBV5-1 and TRBJ2-7, with D possibly TRBD2 on 7 matching bases. V shed 2 bases and J shed 1 base, with 13 bases lying between them. CDR1 and CDR2 (germline): SGHRS, YFSETQ. There are 15 residues in the CDR3. The CDR3 is CASSLSGGWSYEQYF. CDR3 bases: TGCGCCAGCAGCTTATCGGGGGGCTGGTCCTACGAGCAGTACTTC.

The sample holds one count of this clone. The chain combines TRBV10-3 with TRBJ2-7, with 14 bases aligning to TRBD2. The V and J ends lost 10 bases and 4 bases, in that order; junction bases with no gene match: 6. The CDR3 extends over 14 amino acids. Per the germline V gene, CDR1 is ENHRY and CDR2 is SYGVKD. The CDR3: CATGGTSGRYEQYF. CDR3 bases: TGTGCCACTGGTGGGACTAGCGGGAGATACGAGCAGTACTTC.

This clone was detected once. The V gene is TRBV10-3, the J gene TRBJ1-1, with TRBD1 as a possible D gene (6 bases). The CDR3 is made up of 13 amino acids. CDR1 ENHRY and CDR2 SYGVKD come from the germline V gene. With 0 bases removed from V and 11 bases from J, the gap between germline ends came to 13 bases. The chain's CDR3 is CAISESGRGAAFF. For the CDR3, the DNA is TGTGCCATCAGTGAGTCCGGGCGGGGGGCGGCTTTCTTT.

The chain links TRBV5-6 to TRBJ1-2; 10 positions agree with TRBD1. V trimming: 3 bases; J trimming: 8 bases; junction bases outside the gene matches: 7. CDR1 and CDR2 from the germline V gene are SGHDT and YYEEEE. This CDR3 has 14 residues. CDR3 in DNA: TGTGCCAGCAGCTGGGGACAGGGGTTCCGGGGCTACACCTTC. It specifies CASSWGQGFRGYTF.

This chain links TRBV5-4 with TRBJ2-7; 10 nucleotides align to TRBD2. Germline assignment: CDR1 SGHNT and CDR2 YYREEE (reference sequence). The CDR3 is made up of 15 amino acids. V lost 3 bases to trimming and J lost 4 bases; unmatched junction nucleotides: 7. CDR3 sequence (DNA): TGTGCCAGCAGCTGGGATACTAGCGGGAAGTACGAGCAGTACTTC. This encodes CASSWDTSGKYEQYF.

Worth noting for this clone: Its ends do not fully match the called genes, so a read error is possible. The V and J genes are TRBV7-7 and TRBJ1-1, with D possibly being TRBD1 (5 bases). There are 13 residues in the CDR3. The germline V gene encodes CDR1 SSHAT and CDR2 FNYEAQ (reference sequence). The CDR3 is CASSSGLGTEAFF. The CDR3, as DNA: TGTGCTAGCAGCTCGGGACTTGGGACTGAAGCTTTCTTT.

The chain has TRBV6-5 and TRBJ1-1, with D perhaps matching TRBD1 (5 bases). The V gene lost 6 bases and the J gene lost 7 bases, with 12 bases spanning the gap. Germline V gene sequence: CDR1 MNHEY, CDR2 SVGAGI. The length of the CDR3 is 12 residues. The CDR3 nucleotides read TGTGCCAGCAGGGGTGACAGTATTGAAGCTTTCTTT. Its protein is CASRGDSIEAFF.

This rearrangement joins TRBV27 to TRBJ2-2, with 9 bases matching TRBD1. From germline, CDR1 is MNHEY and CDR2 SMNVEV (reference sequence). The CDR3 totals 14 residues. V was pared by 6 bases and J by 7 bases, with 6 bases of the junction left unmatched. CDR3 nucleotides: TGTGCCAGCAGGGGGACAGGGAGAGTCGGGGAGCTGTTTTTT. Translating gives CASRGTGRVGELFF.

V is TRBV28 and J is TRBJ1-5; D possibly corresponds to TRBD1 (6 bases). The CDR3 totals 17 residues. The germline V and J ends were trimmed by 2 bases and 3 bases, with 17 bases remaining between them. Germline V gene sequence: CDR1 MDHEN, CDR2 SYDVKM. CDR3 nucleotides: TGTGCCAGCAGTTTAAACCCTCCAGGGGAGAACAATCAGCCCCAGCATTTT. Protein product: CASSLNPPGENNQPQHF.

The genes are TRBV3-1 (or the pseudogene TRBV3-2) and TRBJ1-1; D unresolved. V was trimmed by 0 bases and J by 10 bases, leaving 15 bases between them. The CDR3 covers 14 residues. Germline V gene lookup returns CDR1 LGHDT and CDR2 YNNKEL (reference sequence). The CDR3 coding sequence is TGTGCCAGCAGCCAAGATGCGGCGGGATCTGTAGCTTTCTTT. It specifies CASSQDAAGSVAFF.

The gene calls are TRBV20-1 and TRBJ2-2, with 9 bases aligning to TRBD1. The CDR3 consists of 15 residues. The ends lost 3 bases at V and 4 bases at J; junction bases unmatched: 6. From germline, CDR1 is DFQATT and CDR2 SNEGSKA (reference sequence). DNA for the CDR3: TGCAGTGCTAGTCAGGGGGGACAGGGCACCGGGGAGCTGTTTTTT. It yields the protein CSASQGGQGTGELFF.